These T cell receptor beta chains were read from a single sample in a study of blood T cell repertoires in COVID-19. Generated by immunoSEQ multiplex PCR, the TCRdb table keeps only in-frame clones and is missing some. The sample carries over 200,000 clones, around 87% recorded once. The sequenced sample was peripheral blood. Receptors were obtained from a woman between 45 and 65 years old with acute or convalescent COVID-19. Each CDR3 is given with its conserved first and last residue. The D gene is left open where the match is weak. The size entry is marked missing in some rows and otherwise reads once, few, many or a size class.

V gene	D gene	clone size	J gene	CDR3 DNA	CDR3 protein
TRBV19	TRBD1	-	TRBJ1-5	TGTGCCAGTAGCCAGGGGGGCTTCAGCAATCAGCCCCAGCATTTT	CASSQGGFSNQPQHF
TRBV5-4	-	few	TRBJ2-7	TGTGCCAGCAGCCTGGCCGTAGCAGACTACGAGCAGTACTTC	CASSLAVADYEQYF
TRBV6-6	TRBD1	-	TRBJ1-2	TGTGCCAGCAGTTACCCGGACAGGGTGGTCTATGGCTACACCTTC	CASSYPDRVVYGYTF
TRBV24-1	-	-	TRBJ2-1	TGTGCCACCAGTGATTTTCTGGAGAGAGGGTCCTACAATGAGCAGTTCTTC	CATSDFLERGSYNEQFF
TRBV6-2/TRBV6-3	TRBD2	-	TRBJ2-3	TGTGCCAGCAGCCGGGGGGGGGATACGCAGTATTTT	CASSRGGDTQYF
TRBV3-1/TRBV3-2	TRBD1	few	TRBJ2-7	TGTGCCAGCAGCCAAAGGACAGGGGTCACCGAGCAGTACTTC	CASSQRTGVTEQYF
TRBV5-4	TRBD2	-	TRBJ2-1	TGTGCCAGCAGCGAGACTAGCCGTAGCTACAATGAGCAGTTCTTC	CASSETSRSYNEQFF
TRBV5-1	TRBD1	-	TRBJ2-7	TGCGCCAGCAGCTTGGGACAGGGATTCTCCTACGAGCAGTACTTC	CASSLGQGFSYEQYF
TRBV27	-	once	TRBJ1-1	TGTGCCAGCAGTCCCTCATACGGACACCTGAACACTGAAGCTTTCTTT	CASSPSYGHLNTEAFF
TRBV4-2	-	-	TRBJ1-2	TGTGCCAGCAGCCAAGATAACAGATCAGGCTACACCTTC	CASSQDNRSGYTF
TRBV30	-	-	TRBJ1-1	TGTGCCTGGAGTGTGAGGATCTACACTGAAGCTTTCTTT	CAWSVRIYTEAFF
TRBV4-1	-	-	TRBJ2-1	TGCGCCAGCAAGGAGCGTAGAGACTGGACAACTGAGCAGTTCTTC	CASKERRDWTTEQFF
TRBV2	TRBD1	-	TRBJ1-1	TGTGCCAGCAGCGACAGGGTAATGAACACTGAAGCTTTCTTT	CASSDRVMNTEAFF
TRBV28	-	-	TRBJ1-5	TGTGCCAGCAGTCGCGGGGGGCATAGCAATCAGCCCCAGCATTTT	CASSRGGHSNQPQHF
TRBV4-2	TRBD2	-	TRBJ2-3	TGTGCCAGCAGCCAAGTCACGGGAGGGTTGGATACGCAGTATTTT	CASSQVTGGLDTQYF
TRBV5-4	TRBD2	-	TRBJ2-1	TGTGCCAGCAGATCCGAAAAAATAGTGAGCGGGAGGTCCTACAATGAGCAGTTCTTC	CASRSEKIVSGRSYNEQFF
TRBV5-4	-	-	TRBJ1-3	TGTGCCAGCAGCTTGGACCGGACAGCTGGAAACACCATATATTTT	CASSLDRTAGNTIYF
TRBV2	-	-	TRBJ2-1	TGTGCCAGCGGGGCCCAGGGAGGTCCCATCCCTAGTGAGCAGTTCTTC	CASGAQGGPIPSEQFF
TRBV27	-	-	TRBJ1-5	TGTGCCAGCAGGTGGGGGGATAATCAGCCCCAGCATTTT	CASRWGDNQPQHF
TRBV5-1	-	-	TRBJ1-5	TGCGCCAGCAGTGTTGTACCGACGGACTATAGCAATCAGCCCCAGCATTTT	CASSVVPTDYSNQPQHF
TRBV5-1	-	few	TRBJ1-5	TGCGCCAGCAGCCCCGACGGGGGAGGGGGACAGCCCCAGCATTTT	CASSPDGGGGQPQHF
TRBV10-3	-	-	TRBJ1-5	TGTGCCATCAGTGAACACAGGGACAAGCCCCAGCATTTT	CAISEHRDKPQHF
TRBV6-5	-	-	TRBJ1-3	TGTGCCAGCAGTCTACAGGGAGACTCTGGAAACACCATATATTTT	CASSLQGDSGNTIYF
TRBV20-1	TRBD1	-	TRBJ1-2	TGCAGTGGGGGACAGGGCTATGGCTACACCTTC	CSGGQGYGYTF
TRBV27	-	-	TRBJ2-7	TGTGCCAGCAGTCCTGACAGGAGCTCCTACGAGCAGTACTTC	CASSPDRSSYEQYF
TRBV19	-	-	TRBJ1-1	TGTGCCAGTAGTCCCCGGGGAGGGTTGGACACTGAAGCTTTCTTT	CASSPRGGLDTEAFF
TRBV7-2	TRBD2	-	TRBJ2-7	TGTGCCAGCAGCCTAAATAAGGCTAGCGGGAGCTACGAGCAGTACTTC	CASSLNKASGSYEQYF
TRBV9	TRBD1	-	TRBJ1-5	TGTGCCAGCAGCGTGGAACAGGGGAATCAGCCCCAGCATTTT	CASSVEQGNQPQHF
TRBV5-1	TRBD2	-	TRBJ2-5	TGCGCCAGCAGGAGGACTAGCGGACAAGAGACCCAGTACTTC	CASRRTSGQETQYF
TRBV2	-	-	TRBJ2-7	TGTGCCAGCAGCGCCGTTTCCGGGACAACCTCCTACGAGCAGTACTTC	CASSAVSGTTSYEQYF
TRBV28	-	-	TRBJ1-5	TGTGCCAGCAGCCTAACTAATCAGCCCCAGCATTTT	CASSLTNQPQHF
TRBV6-6	TRBD1	once	TRBJ2-1	TGTGCCAGCAGTGCCCGGGACAGTAAGGATGAGCAGTTCTTC	CASSARDSKDEQFF
TRBV5-6	TRBD2	-	TRBJ2-5	TGTGCCAGCAGCTTGATTTCGGGGGGGACTAGCGAAGAGACCCAGTACTTC	CASSLISGGTSEETQYF
TRBV24-1	TRBD2	-	TRBJ2-2	TGTGCCACCAGTGACACTAGCGGGAGGACCGGGGAGCTGTTTTTT	CATSDTSGRTGELFF
TRBV18	TRBD1	-	TRBJ1-4	TGTGCCAGCTCACCCCCGGGACAGAGTGAAAAACTGTTTTTT	CASSPPGQSEKLFF
TRBV9	-	-	TRBJ2-3	TGTGCCAGCAGCGCCCGGGCGGGGACCACAGATACGCAGTATTTT	CASSARAGTTDTQYF
TRBV10-3	TRBD1	-	TRBJ1-2	TGTGCCATCAGTGCCTACTGGGACAGGGAGAAGTCTAACTATGGCTACACCTTC	CAISAYWDREKSNYGYTF
TRBV19	TRBD2	-	TRBJ2-5	TGTGCCAGTAGTCTCACTACGACTAGCGGGAGAAGGGAGACCCAGTACTTC	CASSLTTTSGRRETQYF
TRBV6-5	TRBD1	-	TRBJ1-6	TGTGCCAGCAGTTACAGGGGGCATAATTCACCCCTCCACTTT	CASSYRGHNSPLHF
TRBV10-3	TRBD1	-	TRBJ2-7	TGTGCCATCAGTGGGACAGGATCAACGGAGTACTTC	CAISGTGSTEYF
TRBV30	-	-	TRBJ2-7	TGTGCCTGGAGTGGCGCTTACTACGAGCAGTACTTC	CAWSGAYYEQYF
TRBV27	-	once	TRBJ1-6	TGTGCCAGCAGTTTTAAGGGGATCCATTCACCCCTCCACTTT	CASSFKGIHSPLHF
TRBV9	TRBD2	-	TRBJ2-2	TGTGCCAGCAGCGTGGGACTAGCGGGGGCGAACACCGGGGAGCTGTTTTTT	CASSVGLAGANTGELFF
TRBV7-3	-	-	TRBJ2-3	TGTGCCAGCAGCACCAACACAGGGTGGACGACAGATACGCAGTATTTT	CASSTNTGWTTDTQYF
TRBV30	TRBD1	once	TRBJ1-5	TGTGCCTGGAGTAAGCCCCGGCAGGGGGCTAATCAGCCCCAGCATTTT	CAWSKPRQGANQPQHF
TRBV6-5	-	-	TRBJ2-7	TGTGCCAGCCACCGAGGGATCGAGCAGTACTTC	CASHRGIEQYF
TRBV4-2	TRBD2	once	TRBJ2-7	TGTGCCAGCAGCCAAGCGGGAGGCTCCTACGAGCAGTACTTC	CASSQAGGSYEQYF
TRBV2	TRBD1	-	TRBJ2-5	TGTGCCAGCAGTGAAACAGGGGCCGTCCAAGAGACCCAGTACTTC	CASSETGAVQETQYF
TRBV7-2	-	-	TRBJ2-7	TGTGCCAGCAGCTTAGATCGGCGGGTCTCCTACGAGCAGTACTTC	CASSLDRRVSYEQYF
TRBV7-9	TRBD2	-	TRBJ2-2	TGTGCCAGCACCCTAGGGGCTAGCGGGAGGACGCTTGGCACCGGGGAGCTGTTTTTT	CASTLGASGRTLGTGELFF
TRBV9	-	-	TRBJ2-3	TGTGCCAGCAGCGTCGAAGACATAATCACAGATACGCAGTATTTT	CASSVEDIITDTQYF
TRBV2	TRBD1	once	TRBJ2-5	TGTGCCAGCAGTATTCACAGGGGGCAAGAGACCCAGTACTTC	CASSIHRGQETQYF
TRBV24-1	TRBD2	-	TRBJ2-1	TGTGCCACCAGTGATGCGGGACTAGCCCTAGGCAATGAGCAGTTCTTC	CATSDAGLALGNEQFF
TRBV7-9	-	-	TRBJ1-6	TGTGCCAGCAGCCCCGCCACCAGGGGATCCTATAATTCACCCCTCCACTTT	CASSPATRGSYNSPLHF